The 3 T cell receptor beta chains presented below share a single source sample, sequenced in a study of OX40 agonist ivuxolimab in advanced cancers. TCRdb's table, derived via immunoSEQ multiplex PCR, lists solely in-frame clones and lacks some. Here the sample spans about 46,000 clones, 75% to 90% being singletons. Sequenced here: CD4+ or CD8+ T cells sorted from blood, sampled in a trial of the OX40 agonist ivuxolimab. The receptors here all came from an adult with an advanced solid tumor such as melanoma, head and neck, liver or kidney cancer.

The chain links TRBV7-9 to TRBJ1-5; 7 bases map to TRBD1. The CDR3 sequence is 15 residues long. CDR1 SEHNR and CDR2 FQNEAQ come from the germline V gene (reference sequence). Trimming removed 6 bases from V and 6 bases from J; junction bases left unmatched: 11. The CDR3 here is CASSRDSEPRQPQHF. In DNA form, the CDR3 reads TGTGCCAGCAGTCGGGACAGCGAACCCCGTCAGCCCCAGCATTTT.

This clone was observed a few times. The DNA of the CDR3 is TGTGCCAGCAGTGACTTAGGACAGGGGGACCGCAATGAGCAGTTCTTC. Its translation is CASSDLGQGDRNEQFF. V is TRBV6-4 and J is TRBJ2-1, with TRBD1 matching 10 bases. The V segment lost 1 base and the J segment 6 bases; nucleotides outside the gene matches: 6. This CDR3 region has 16 residues. The V gene's germline CDR1 is MRHNA and CDR2 SNTAGT.

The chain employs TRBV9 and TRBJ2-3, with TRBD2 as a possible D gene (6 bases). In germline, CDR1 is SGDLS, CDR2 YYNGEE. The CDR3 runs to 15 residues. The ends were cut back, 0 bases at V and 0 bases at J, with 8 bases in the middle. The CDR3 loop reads CASSVGLASTDTQYF. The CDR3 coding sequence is TGTGCCAGCAGCGTAGGTCTAGCGAGCACAGATACGCAGTATTTT.